The 2 T cell receptor beta chains below all came from one sample that was sequenced in a study of cytomegalovirus exposure and HLA in healthy donors. PCR used 60 Vbeta primers and 13 Jbeta primers. Sequencing used immunoSEQ multiplex PCR; TCRdb keeps in-frame clones, though not all of them. The sample holds approximately 50,000 clones, roughly four fifths seen once. The sequenced material came from PBMCs. The source of these receptors is a boy aged 5-17 years in good health and CMV-seropositive.

This clone appeared a few times. The chain carries TRBV13 and TRBJ2-3; D perhaps matches TRBD2 (6 bases). The V end lost 7 bases, the J end lost 6 bases, and 14 bases lay between the germline ends. The CDR3 totals 13 residues. Per the germline V gene, CDR1 is PRHDT and CDR2 is FYEKMQ (reference sequence). CDR3 nucleotides: TGTGCCAGCACCCCACGCGGGGATGATACGCAGTATTTT. This gives the protein CASTPRGDDTQYF.

The J gene is TRBJ2-7, the V gene TRBV6-5; 9 bases map to TRBD2. The CDR3 totals 15 residues. Germline loops: CDR1 MNHEY, CDR2 SVGAGI. V lost 6 bases and J lost 4; bases outside the gene matches: 10. The CDR3 spells CASRYRSGGSYEQYF. CDR3 DNA: TGTGCCAGCAGGTACAGAAGCGGGGGGTCGTACGAGCAGTACTTC.